Here is one T cell receptor (beta chain) with its context. It has no known antigen specificity. The input lacks base qualities; no much larger clone sits a single base away. This sample stems from a study of cytomegalovirus exposure and HLA in healthy donors (dated by TCRdb to the late 2010s). For the wider study: According to a later analysis, one platform produced both the 110 or so validation repertoires and the roughly 650 repertoires of the first cohort. Besides the first cohort of about 730 subjects, a separate validation cohort made up of 120 different subjects was used. The study was designed to test whether signatures of past pathogen exposure could be identified by cataloging public T cell receptors. To predict cytomegalovirus infection status, the study combined high-throughput TCR immunosequencing, statistical association of individual TCRs with disease status, and machine learning.

V is cut back by 6 bases and J by 2 bases, with 7 bases in the junction unmatched. The CDR3 covers 15 residues, taking in both the cysteine and the phenylalanine. The only DNA kept is the CDR3, 45 bases in frame from the first base. In the germline V gene, CDR1 corresponds to SNHLY and CDR2 to FYNNEI. The library was made by the immunoSEQ multiplex PCR assay. The authors processed their data as follows. A statistical classification framework was built for diagnosing cytomegalovirus status from the catalog of TCR beta chain sequences. As stored in TCRdb, this immuneACCESS dataset retains in-frame rearrangements with V and J assigned. A fraction of the clones does not appear; measured against another copy, unresolved V genes explain less than half of the discrepancy, and the remainder lacks a known reason. The V and J calls and clone size were taken over from that table, and D and trimming were inferred from the DNA. In all, the sample holds roughly 200,000 clones, and roughly 77% of those were seen once. Roughly 1.2% of the sample comes from the top ten.

General conclusions and limits of the study: The classifier was reported to diagnose cytomegalovirus status with high specificity and sensitivity in both the original cohort and the validation cohort. It was suggested by the authors that the approach could potentially be generalized to other disease states and immunological phenotypes. Across donors, most TCR sequences were observed very rarely, whereas some public TCRs were present in many individuals. A later analysis had no HLA typing for the validation cohort, so co-occurrence there was scored across all 130 or so repertoires. The study gave a list of more than 150 TCR beta chains associated with cytomegalovirus. A later analysis found that TCRs clustered in the first cohort also tended to co-occur in the 110 or so validation repertoires, with more than 90% of cluster scores above 0. Three of the identified cytomegalovirus-associated TCR beta chains were confirmed in vitro to be specific for cytomegalovirus antigens.

Donors formed part of the validation cohort, which comprised 120 subjects and was distinct from the first cohort of fewer than 750 subjects. Material: PBMCs. The clonotype originates from a woman aged 30 to 39 in good health and CMV-seronegative. The V and J segments used are TRBV2 and TRBJ2-1; the junction holds 7 bases that match TRBD2. The sequenced DNA is TGTGCCAGCAGCCGACTAGCCGGTGCCTACAATGAGCAGTTCTTC. This encodes CASSRLAGAYNEQFF.